This T cell receptor (beta chain) came from a study of shared clonotypes between healthy human individuals. On the study more broadly: CD4 naive and CD4 memory each took three plates per donor, while CD8 naive took two and CD8 memory one.

The CD4+ fraction was divided into a CD45RA+ naive subset and a CD45RA-negative memory subset. As processed by the authors: Filtering differed, since immunoSEQ gave only junction sequences and no quality scores. Measured with immunoSEQ multiplex PCR; TCRdb has only the in-frame clones, and not every one. The DNA gave D and trimming, while V, J and clone size come from that table. The top ten hold roughly 0.57% of the sample, which has about 1.1 million clones, 78% seen once. This TCR derives from a man aged 18 to 29 in good health. Some clones in this sample may be carry-over from other donors' samples. Sequencing was done on a sample of memory CD4+ T cells from PBMCs. Subset given: CD45RA-negative fraction.

The CDR3 reads CASSYGGPDTQYF. The CDR3, as DNA: TGTGCCAGCAGTTACGGAGGCCCAGATACGCAGTATTTT. The rearrangement uses TRBV6-5 and TRBJ2-3; D is possibly TRBD2 (5 bases). Germline CDR1 and CDR2: MNHEY and SVGAGI. CDR3 length equals 13 residues. V dropped 2 bases and J dropped 4 bases, with 7 bases sitting between them.